Shown below are 32 T cell receptor beta chains from a single sample sequenced in a study of T cell responses to AZD1222 COVID-19 vaccine. Clones were sequenced by immunoSEQ multiplex PCR, and TCRdb holds only the in-frame ones, with some missing. The table lists about 130,000 clones, 84% of them singletons, with roughly 3.9% in the top ten. Specimen: peripheral blood, collected on day 0 of AZD1222 vaccination. The receptors here all came from an adult in good health.

The rearrangement links TRBV27 to TRBJ1-3; D possibly corresponds to TRBD1 (6 bases). Germline assignment: CDR1 MNHEY and CDR2 SMNVEV (reference sequence). With 0 bases removed from V and 0 bases from J, the gap between germline ends came to 12 bases. The CDR3 sequence is 17 residues long. The CDR3 DNA is TGTGCCAGCAGTTTATCCCGGACAGCCGTCTCTGGAAACACCATATATTTT. Amino acids: CASSLSRTAVSGNTIYF.

The genes are TRBV5-4 and TRBJ2-2, with D unclear. CDR1 SGHNT and CDR2 YYREEE come from the germline V gene (reference sequence). The CDR3 has 16 amino acids. Trimming pared 4 bases from V and 4 bases from J, leaving 17 bases between. CDR3: CASSARATTFTGELFF. The CDR3 DNA reads as TGTGCCAGCAGCGCCCGGGCCACAACATTCACCGGGGAGCTGTTTTTT.

The rearrangement uses TRBV2 and TRBJ2-2; possible D gene TRBD2, 7 bases. Germline loops: CDR1 SNHLY, CDR2 FYNNEI. V lost 1 base to trimming and J lost 4 bases, with 13 bases between them. The length of the CDR3 is 16 residues. In DNA form, the CDR3 reads TGTGCCAGCAGTGAAGGGCAGGGGAGGGCCACCGGGGAGCTGTTTTTT. Translating gives CASSEGQGRATGELFF.

This chain links TRBV19 with TRBJ1-1; TRBD1 matches at 10 bases. In germline, CDR1 is LNHDA, CDR2 SQIVND (reference sequence). Unmatched junction bases numbered 13, after V lost 8 bases and J lost 7 bases. The CDR3 has 15 residues. The CDR3 nucleotides are TGTGCCAGTTCCCCTCCTCGGGACAGGGGTTTTGAAGCTTTCTTT. The encoded protein is CASSPPRDRGFEAFF.

The chain employs TRBV4-2 and TRBJ1-2, with a possible D match to TRBD1 (5 bases). The CDR3 consists of 15 residues. Germline CDR1 LGHNA, CDR2 YNFKEQ. Trimming left V 1 base short and J 2 bases short, with 11 bases between. The CDR3 nucleotides are TGTGCCAGCAGCCAAGCAACGGCAGGGAACTATGGCTACACCTTC. Its protein product is CASSQATAGNYGYTF.

This clone came up once. The chain recombines TRBV7-9 with TRBJ2-3; no clear D. Trimming removed 8 bases at V and 1 base at J, with 10 bases between. There are 13 residues in the CDR3. The germline V gene has CDR1 SEHNR and CDR2 FQNEAQ (reference sequence). This chain's CDR3 is CASVRTGTDTQYF. In DNA, the CDR3 is TGTGCCAGCGTCCGGACGGGCACAGATACGCAGTATTTT.

This chain uses TRBV19 with TRBJ1-6; TRBD1 aligns across 9 bases. Germline CDR1 LNHDA, CDR2 SQIVND (reference sequence). CDR3 size: 15 residues. V dropped 5 bases and J dropped 9; count of bases not matched to a gene: 8. The CDR3 nucleotides read TGTGCCAGTAGTGCTGACGGGACAGGGACTTCACCCCTCCACTTT. Its translation is CASSADGTGTSPLHF.

V is TRBV6-6 and J is TRBJ1-6, with 12 bases lining up with TRBD1. J gave up 12 bases and V 7 bases, and 10 bases lay outside the gene matches. Germline V lookup: CDR1 MNHNY, CDR2 SVGAGI (reference sequence). The CDR3 contains 15 residues. DNA of the CDR3: TGTGCCAGCACCCAGGTGGGACAGGGGGCTGGACCCCTCCACTTT. It specifies CASTQVGQGAGPLHF.

The genes are TRBV4-2 and TRBJ2-2; D is undetermined. The V end was cut by 7 bases, the J end by 0 bases, with 6 bases between. CDR3 length equals 13 residues. From germline, CDR1 is LGHNA and CDR2 YNFKEQ. The CDR3, as DNA: TGTGCCAGCACCCAGGCGAACACCGGGGAGCTGTTTTTT. It encodes CASTQANTGELFF.

The rearrangement joins TRBV27 to TRBJ2-3; the D gene is possibly TRBD2 (7 bases). The CDR3 covers 16 residues. Looked up from germline, CDR1 is MNHEY and CDR2 is SMNVEV (reference sequence). V gave up 3 bases and J gave up 2 bases, with 15 bases separating them. Here the CDR3 reads CASSFQRDTYTDTQYF. CDR3 DNA: TGTGCCAGCAGTTTTCAGCGGGACACCTACACAGATACGCAGTATTTT.

The V gene is TRBV5-6, the J gene TRBJ1-3; D is undetermined. CDR3 size: 17 residues. V lost 3 bases to trimming and J lost 0 bases, with 16 bases between them. Looked up from germline, CDR1 is SGHDT and CDR2 is YYEEEE. For the CDR3, the DNA is TGTGCCAGCAGCTCGCTCGATACGGATCGCTCTGGAAACACCATATATTTT. Its translation: CASSSLDTDRSGNTIYF.

This chain uses TRBV9 with TRBJ1-2; no definite D call. CDR1 and CDR2 (germline): SGDLS, YYNGEE. Trimming removed 4 bases from V and 4 bases from J, with 8 bases in between. CDR3 size: 12 residues. The CDR3 loop is CASSRTGYGYTF. The CDR3 bases are TGTGCCAGCAGCCGGACGGGCTATGGCTACACCTTC. The complete variable domain, with remaining parts taken from reference TRBV9 and TRBJ1-2, reads DSGVTQTPKHLITATGQRVTLRCSPRSGDLSVYWYQQSLDQGLQFLIQYYNGEERAKGNILERFSAQQFPDLHSELNLSSLELGDSALYFCASSRTGYGYTFGSGTRLTVV.

The genes are TRBV29-1 and TRBJ2-5, with 7 bases fitting TRBD1. V lost 7 bases, J lost 3 bases, and 8 bases stayed unmatched. The CDR3 runs to 13 residues. Germline CDR1 reads SQVTM; CDR2 reads ANQGSEA. CDR3 protein: CSATGQAKETQYF. The CDR3 region has the DNA TGCAGCGCCACCGGACAGGCTAAAGAGACCCAGTACTTC. The full variable domain, its missing parts supplied by reference TRBV29-1 and TRBJ2-5, is SAVISQKPSRDICQRGTSLTIQCQVDSQVTMMFWYRQQPGQSLTLIATANQGSEATYESGFVIDKFPISRPNLTFSTLTVSNMSPEDSSIYLCSATGQAKETQYFGPGTRLLVL.

This chain joins TRBV28 and TRBJ1-2; 8 positions match TRBD1. Losses at the gene ends were 7 bases for V and 4 bases for J; bases not matched to a gene: 5. The CDR3 has 13 amino acids. The V gene's germline CDR1 is MDHEN and CDR2 SYDVKM. The CDR3 protein is CASTGGAFYGYTF. The CDR3 coding sequence is TGTGCCAGCACAGGGGGCGCGTTCTATGGCTACACCTTC.

The chain joins TRBV27 to TRBJ1-2; D may be TRBD1 (6 bases). Germline lookup yields CDR1 MNHEY and CDR2 SMNVEV (reference sequence). The CDR3 length is 15 residues. Trimming removed 5 bases at V and 5 bases at J, with 18 bases between. This chain's CDR3 is CASSRNRDFGYGYTF. The CDR3 DNA follows: TGTGCCAGCAGTCGCAACAGGGACTTTGGGTATGGCTACACCTTC.

This sequence joins TRBV15 and TRBJ1-2; tentative D call: TRBD1 (6 bases). V gave up 0 bases and J gave up 4 bases, with 18 bases separating them. The V gene's germline CDR1 is LNHNV and CDR2 YYDKDF (reference sequence). The CDR3 is 17 amino acids. The CDR3 loop is CATSRDRDYRVGYGYTF. The DNA for the CDR3 is TGTGCCACCAGCAGAGATAGGGACTACAGGGTCGGCTATGGCTACACCTTC. The entire variable domain, with the rest obtained from reference TRBV15 and TRBJ1-2, is as follows: DAMVIQNPRYQVTQFGKPVTLSCSQTLNHNVMYWYQQKSSQAPKLLFHYYDKDFNNEADTPDNFQSRRPNTSFCFLDIRSPGLGDTAMYLCATSRDRDYRVGYGYTFGSGTRLTVV.

The V call is TRBV27, the J call TRBJ1-6, with D possibly being TRBD1 (6 bases). The CDR3 consists of 20 residues. Between the trimmed V and J ends, which lost 0 bases and 2 bases, there was a span of 20 bases. Germline CDR1 and CDR2: MNHEY and SMNVEV (reference sequence). The CDR3 region has the DNA TGTGCCAGCAGTTTATCGGGTAGGGGGGCTGGGGGGACCTATAATTCACCCCTCCACTTT. This encodes CASSLSGRGAGGTYNSPLHF.

The gene calls are TRBV2 and TRBJ1-2; perhaps TRBD1 as D (5 bases). This CDR3 has 14 residues. Germline V CDR1 and CDR2: SNHLY, FYNNEI. V was cut by 5 bases and J by 6 bases, with 16 bases left in between. Here the CDR3 DNA reads TGTGCCAGCAGTCTGGACGGGGCTCGTAATGGCTACACCTTC. Translating gives CASSLDGARNGYTF.

In this sample, this clone turned up once. V is TRBV15 and J is TRBJ2-3; a weak D match, TRBD2 (6 bases). Germline CDR1 is LNHNV and CDR2 is YYDKDF (reference sequence). This CDR3 spans 15 amino acids. V shed 5 bases and J shed 3 bases, with 15 bases lying between them. CDR3 coding DNA: TGTGCCACCAGCCGCGGAGGGGTACAGACAGATACGCAGTATTTT. Its translation: CATSRGGVQTDTQYF.

The chain recombines TRBV2 with TRBJ2-2, with 12 bases matching TRBD1. The germline V gene encodes CDR1 SNHLY and CDR2 FYNNEI. CDR3 length: 15 amino acids. The trim removed 7 bases at V and 5 bases at J, leaving 5 bases unmatched. DNA of the CDR3: TGTGCCAGCAAGGGGGACAGGGGGCGGACCGGGGAGCTGTTTTTT. It translates to CASKGDRGRTGELFF.

V is TRBV27 and J is TRBJ2-5; the D gene is possibly TRBD2 (6 bases). The CDR3 is 16 amino acids. Germline CDR1 MNHEY, CDR2 SMNVEV (reference sequence). Deletions cut 1 base from V and 5 bases from J, with 17 bases between. Written as DNA, the CDR3 is TGTGCCAGCAGTTTATGGGGACGAAAACGGGGGGAGACCCAGTACTTC. Translating it yields CASSLWGRKRGETQYF.

This chain links TRBV2 with TRBJ2-3, with D unclear. Germline V CDR1 and CDR2: SNHLY, FYNNEI. The length of the CDR3 is 14 residues. Trimming cost V 8 bases and J 2 bases, with 14 bases left between them. The CDR3 sequence: CASGYITHTDTQYF. The CDR3 DNA follows: TGTGCCAGCGGGTATATCACGCACACAGATACGCAGTATTTT. The full variable domain, rest sourced from reference TRBV2 and TRBJ2-3, is EPEVTQTPSHQVTQMGQEVILRCVPISNHLYFYWYRQILGQKVEFLVSFYNNEISEKSEIFDDQFSVERPDGSNFTLKIRSTKLEDSAMYFCASGYITHTDTQYFGPGTRLTVL.

This clone showed up just a few times. The chain employs TRBV9 and TRBJ2-1, with 16 bases lining up with TRBD2. CDR3 length: 16 amino acids. Germline CDR1 is SGDLS and CDR2 is YYNGEE. The ends lost 3 bases at V and 15 bases at J; junction bases unmatched: 12. The CDR3 bases are TGTGCCAGCAGCGCTCCCGGGACTAGCGGGGGGGCCACTCTGTTCTTC. Protein: CASSAPGTSGGATLFF. The whole variable domain, remainder taken from reference TRBV9 and TRBJ2-1, is DSGVTQTPKHLITATGQRVTLRCSPRSGDLSVYWYQQSLDQGLQFLIQYYNGEERAKGNILERFSAQQFPDLHSELNLSSLELGDSALYFCASSAPGTSGGATLFFGPGTRLTVL.

In DNA form, the CDR3 reads TGTGCCAGCAGTTTGGCCGCAAGACAGCCCCAGCATTTT. Its translation: CASSLAARQPQHF. This rearrangement joins TRBV28 to TRBJ1-5, with D unclear. CDR3 length equals 13 residues. Germline loops: CDR1 MDHEN, CDR2 SYDVKM. V lost 3 bases to trimming and J lost 7 bases, with 10 bases between them.

This chain uses TRBV27 with TRBJ2-3; maybe TRBD2 (5 bases). Germline V gene lookup returns CDR1 MNHEY and CDR2 SMNVEV (reference sequence). This CDR3 region has 15 residues. Trimming removed 8 bases from V and 1 base from J, with 16 bases in between. The CDR3 nucleotides read TGTGCCAGCGCTTACCAAGGGAGCCGCACAGATACGCAGTATTTT. Protein sequence: CASAYQGSRTDTQYF.

This clone was recorded only once. This rearrangement joins TRBV6-5 to TRBJ1-1, with D unclear. CDR1 is MNHEY, CDR2 SVGAGI, per germline. Trimming took off 8 bases at V and 4 bases at J, with 11 bases between the two ends. The CDR3 loop spans 12 amino acids. As DNA, the CDR3 is TGTGCCAGCGTTAAGGCGAGCACTGAAGCTTTCTTT. This codes for CASVKASTEAFF.

The chain employs TRBV7-2 and TRBJ2-2; D gene uncertain. Trimming cost V 5 bases and J 8 bases, with 12 bases left between them. This CDR3 comprises 13 residues. The germline gives CDR1 SGHTA, CDR2 FQGNSA. CDR3 nucleotides: TGTGCCAGCAGCCCACGTCGGGCTGGGGAGCTGTTTTTT. It codes for CASSPRRAGELFF.

DNA of the CDR3: TGTGCCAGCAGTTTACAGTTTGCTTCACCCCTCCACTTT. Its translation: CASSLQFASPLHF. The V and J genes are TRBV27 and TRBJ1-6; D gene unclear. The V end lost 2 bases, the J end lost 9 bases, and 8 bases lay between the germline ends. The CDR3 extends over 13 amino acids. Looked up from germline, CDR1 is MNHEY and CDR2 is SMNVEV (reference sequence).

V gene TRBV6-5 combines with J gene TRBJ2-7, with TRBD1 matching 9 bases. V was clipped by 0 bases and J by 4 bases; unmatched bases: 4. There are 15 residues in the CDR3. Germline-derived CDR1 and CDR2 are MNHEY and SVGAGI. This chain's CDR3 is CASSYSRDRVYEQYF. Here the CDR3 DNA reads TGTGCCAGCAGTTACTCCCGGGACAGGGTTTACGAGCAGTACTTC.

The rearrangement links TRBV12-3 or TRBV12-4 to TRBJ2-2, with D perhaps matching TRBD1 or TRBD2 (5 bases each). This CDR3 has 13 residues. The ends were cut back, 3 bases at V and 6 bases at J, with 8 bases in the middle. CDR3 in DNA: TGTGCCAGCAGTTTGAGGGGAGCCGGGGAGCTGTTTTTT. The encoded protein is CASSLRGAGELFF.

This chain connects TRBV19 to TRBJ1-2; D not resolved. This CDR3 has 14 amino acids. V was pared by 7 bases and J by 4 bases, with 16 bases between. Germline V gene lookup returns CDR1 LNHDA and CDR2 SQIVND (reference sequence). The DNA for the CDR3 is TGTGCCAGTACCGCCCCACGTTGGGGCTATGGCTACACCTTC. As protein: CASTAPRWGYGYTF.

This clone was counted once. The V and J genes are TRBV2 and TRBJ1-6; D may be TRBD1 (6 bases). CDR3 length: 11 amino acids. V was cut by 8 bases and J by 9 bases, with 8 bases left in between. Germline CDR1 SNHLY, CDR2 FYNNEI. The CDR3 DNA reads as TGTGCCAGCTCAGGGGCTTCACCCCTCCACTTT. It encodes CASSGASPLHF.